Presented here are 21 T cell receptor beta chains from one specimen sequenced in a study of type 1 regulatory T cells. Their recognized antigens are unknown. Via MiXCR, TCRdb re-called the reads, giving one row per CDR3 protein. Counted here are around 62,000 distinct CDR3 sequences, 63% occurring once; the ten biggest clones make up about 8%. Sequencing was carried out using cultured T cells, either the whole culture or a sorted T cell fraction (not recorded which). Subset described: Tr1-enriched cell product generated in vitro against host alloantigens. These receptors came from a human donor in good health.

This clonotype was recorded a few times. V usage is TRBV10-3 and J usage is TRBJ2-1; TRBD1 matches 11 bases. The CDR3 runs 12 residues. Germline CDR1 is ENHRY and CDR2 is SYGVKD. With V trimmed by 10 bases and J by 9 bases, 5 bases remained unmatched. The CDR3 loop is CATGQGAFEQFF. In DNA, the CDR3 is TGTGCCACCGGACAGGGGGCCTTTGAGCAGTTCTTC.

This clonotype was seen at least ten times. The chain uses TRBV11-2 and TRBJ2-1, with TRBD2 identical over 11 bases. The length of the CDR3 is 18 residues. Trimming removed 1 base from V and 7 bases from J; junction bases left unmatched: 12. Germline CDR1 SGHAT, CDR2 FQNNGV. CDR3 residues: CASSLVVRLAGGGNEQFF. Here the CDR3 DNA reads TGTGCCAGCAGCTTAGTCGTACGGCTAGCGGGAGGAGGTAATGAGCAGTTCTTC.

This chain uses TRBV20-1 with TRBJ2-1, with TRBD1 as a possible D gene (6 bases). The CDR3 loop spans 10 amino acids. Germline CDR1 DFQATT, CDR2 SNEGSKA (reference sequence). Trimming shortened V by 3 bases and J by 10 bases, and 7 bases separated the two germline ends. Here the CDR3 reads CSARDSEQFF. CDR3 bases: TGCAGTGCTAGGGACAGCGAGCAGTTCTTC.

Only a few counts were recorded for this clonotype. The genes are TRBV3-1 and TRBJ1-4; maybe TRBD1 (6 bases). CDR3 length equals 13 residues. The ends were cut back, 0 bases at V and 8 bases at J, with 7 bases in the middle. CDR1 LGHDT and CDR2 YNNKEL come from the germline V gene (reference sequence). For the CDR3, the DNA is TGTGCCAGCAGCCAAGACAGGGGCGAAAAACTGTTTTTT. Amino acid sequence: CASSQDRGEKLFF.

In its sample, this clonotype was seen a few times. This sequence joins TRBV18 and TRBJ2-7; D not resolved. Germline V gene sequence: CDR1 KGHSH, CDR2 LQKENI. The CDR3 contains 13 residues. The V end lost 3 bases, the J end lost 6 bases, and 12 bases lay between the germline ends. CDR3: CASSPRTTGEQYF. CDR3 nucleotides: TGTGCCAGCTCACCTCGGACCACGGGCGAGCAGTACTTC.

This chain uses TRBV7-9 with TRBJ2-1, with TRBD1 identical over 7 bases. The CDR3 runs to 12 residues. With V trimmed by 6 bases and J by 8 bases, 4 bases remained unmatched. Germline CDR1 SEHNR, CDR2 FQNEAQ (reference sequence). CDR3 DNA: TGTGCCAGCAGACGACAGGGAGATGAGCAGTTCTTC. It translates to CASRRQGDEQFF.

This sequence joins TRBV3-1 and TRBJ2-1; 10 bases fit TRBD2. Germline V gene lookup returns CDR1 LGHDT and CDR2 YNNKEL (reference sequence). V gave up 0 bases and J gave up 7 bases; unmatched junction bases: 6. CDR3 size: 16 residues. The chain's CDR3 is CASSQEASGSMNEQFF. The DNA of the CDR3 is TGTGCCAGCAGCCAAGAGGCTAGCGGGAGTATGAATGAGCAGTTCTTC.

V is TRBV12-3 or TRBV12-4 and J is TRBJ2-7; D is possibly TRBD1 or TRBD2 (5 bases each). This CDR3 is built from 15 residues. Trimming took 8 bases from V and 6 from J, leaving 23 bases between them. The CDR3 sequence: CASRDSGTAFSEQYF. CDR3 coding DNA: TGTGCCAGCCGCGATTCCGGGACGGCCTTCTCCGAGCAGTACTTC.

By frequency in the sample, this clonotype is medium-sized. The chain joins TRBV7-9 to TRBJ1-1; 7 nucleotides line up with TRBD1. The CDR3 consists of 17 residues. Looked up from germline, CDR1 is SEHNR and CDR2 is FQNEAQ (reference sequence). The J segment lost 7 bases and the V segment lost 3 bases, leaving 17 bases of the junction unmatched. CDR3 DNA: TGTGCCAGCAGCTTGGGAGGGACAGCTCAGAAGATAGGTGAAGCTTTCTTT. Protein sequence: CASSLGGTAQKIGEAFF.

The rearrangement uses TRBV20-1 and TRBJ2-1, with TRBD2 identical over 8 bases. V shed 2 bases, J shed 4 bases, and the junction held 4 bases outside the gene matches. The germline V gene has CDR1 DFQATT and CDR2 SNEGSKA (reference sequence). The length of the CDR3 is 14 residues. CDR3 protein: CSARSREGYNEQFF. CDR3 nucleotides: TGCAGTGCTAGATCACGGGAGGGGTACAATGAGCAGTTCTTC.

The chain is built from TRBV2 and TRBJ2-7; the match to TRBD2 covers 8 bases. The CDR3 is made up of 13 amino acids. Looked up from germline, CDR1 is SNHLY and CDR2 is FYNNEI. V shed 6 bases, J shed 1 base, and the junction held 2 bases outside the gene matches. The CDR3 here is CASSSGGSYEQYF. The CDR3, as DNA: TGTGCCAGCAGCTCGGGAGGGTCCTACGAGCAGTACTTC.

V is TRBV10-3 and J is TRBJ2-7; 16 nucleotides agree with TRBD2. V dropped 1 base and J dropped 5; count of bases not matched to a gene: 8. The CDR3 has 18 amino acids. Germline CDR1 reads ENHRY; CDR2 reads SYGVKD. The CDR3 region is CAISEWGLAGGPVDEQYF. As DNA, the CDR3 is TGTGCCATCAGTGAGTGGGGACTAGCGGGAGGGCCGGTTGACGAGCAGTACTTC.

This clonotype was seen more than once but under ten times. The CDR3 DNA is TGCGCCAGCAGCCTCCGACAGTTGGGCGAGCAGTACTTC. Amino acid sequence: CASSLRQLGEQYF. V gene TRBV4-1 combines with J gene TRBJ2-7, with D possibly matching TRBD1 (5 bases). From germline, CDR1 is MGHRA and CDR2 YSYEKL. V gave up 4 bases and J gave up 6 bases, with 13 bases separating them. The CDR3 is 13 amino acids.

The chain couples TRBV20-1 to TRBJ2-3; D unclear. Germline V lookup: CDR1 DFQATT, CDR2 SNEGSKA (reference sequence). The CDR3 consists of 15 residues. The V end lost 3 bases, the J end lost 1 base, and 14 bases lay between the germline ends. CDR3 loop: CSASGRLWGTDTQYF. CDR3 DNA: TGCAGTGCTAGTGGGCGTCTCTGGGGCACAGATACGCAGTATTTT.

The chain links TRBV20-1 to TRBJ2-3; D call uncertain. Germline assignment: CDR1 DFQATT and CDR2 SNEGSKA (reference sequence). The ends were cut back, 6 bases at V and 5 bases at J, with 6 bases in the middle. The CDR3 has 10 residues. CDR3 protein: CSAIGDTQYF. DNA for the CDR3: TGCAGTGCCATTGGAGATACGCAGTATTTT.

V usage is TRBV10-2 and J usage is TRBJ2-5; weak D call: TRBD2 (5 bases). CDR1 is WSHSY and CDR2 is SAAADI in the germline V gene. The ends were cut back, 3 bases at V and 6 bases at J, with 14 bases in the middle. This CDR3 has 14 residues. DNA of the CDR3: TGCGCCAGCAGTGAAGGGCCGAGGGTTCAGACCCAGTACTTC. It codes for CASSEGPRVQTQYF.

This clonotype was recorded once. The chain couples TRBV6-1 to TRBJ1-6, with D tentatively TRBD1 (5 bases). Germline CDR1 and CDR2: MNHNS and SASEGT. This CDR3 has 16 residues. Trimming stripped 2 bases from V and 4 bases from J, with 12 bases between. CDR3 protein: CASSEQGSLYNSPLHF. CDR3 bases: TGTGCCAGCAGTGAACAGGGTAGCCTATATAATTCACCCCTCCACTTT.

CDR3 bases: TGTGCCAGCAGCACTGCTCAGGGACACACTGAAGCTTTCTTT. Residues: CASSTAQGHTEAFF. This chain uses TRBV7-9 with TRBJ1-1, with D perhaps TRBD1 (5 bases). The CDR3 length is 14 residues. V lost 5 bases and J lost 3, with 13 bases in between. Germline V gene lookup returns CDR1 SEHNR and CDR2 FQNEAQ (reference sequence).

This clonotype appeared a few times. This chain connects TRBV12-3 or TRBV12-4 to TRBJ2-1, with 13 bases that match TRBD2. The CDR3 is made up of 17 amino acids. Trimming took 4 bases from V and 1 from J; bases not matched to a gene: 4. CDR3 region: CASSSLLAGGSYNEQFF. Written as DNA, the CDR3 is TGTGCCAGCAGTTCCTTACTAGCGGGAGGGTCCTACAATGAGCAGTTCTTC.

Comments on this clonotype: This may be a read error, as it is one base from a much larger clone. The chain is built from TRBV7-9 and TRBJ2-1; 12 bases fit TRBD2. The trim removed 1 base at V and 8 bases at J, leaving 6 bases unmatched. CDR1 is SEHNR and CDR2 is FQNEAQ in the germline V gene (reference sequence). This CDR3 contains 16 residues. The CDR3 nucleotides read TGTGCCAGCAGCTTAGGCTGGACTAGCGGGAAAGATGAGCAGTTCTTC. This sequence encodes CASSLGWTSGKDEQFF.

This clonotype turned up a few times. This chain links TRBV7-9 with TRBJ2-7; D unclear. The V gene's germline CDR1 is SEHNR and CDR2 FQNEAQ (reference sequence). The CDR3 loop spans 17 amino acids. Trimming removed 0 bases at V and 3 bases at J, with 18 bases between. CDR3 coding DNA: TGTGCCAGCAGCTTAGCGGCTTTGTCAGAAGGGTACTACGAGCAGTACTTC. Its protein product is CASSLAALSEGYYEQYF.